Listed here are 27 T cell receptor beta chains from one sample, sequenced in a study of T cell responses to AZD1222 COVID-19 vaccine. TCRdb keeps only in-frame clones here, not all; method: immunoSEQ multiplex PCR. The sample carries about 110,000 clones, around 94% recorded once. The sample in question was peripheral blood, obtained on day 0 of AZD1222 vaccination. Receptors were obtained from an adult in good health.

This clone was picked up a small number of times. This chain connects TRBV12-5 to TRBJ2-1; TRBD1 matches 9 bases. J gave up 4 bases and V 5 bases, and 6 bases lay outside the gene matches. Germline-derived CDR1 and CDR2 are LGHNT and FRNRAP. This CDR3 contains 15 residues. For the CDR3, the DNA is TGTGCTAGTGGTCCGCCGGGACAGGGTTACAATGAGCAGTTCTTC. This codes for CASGPPGQGYNEQFF.

The chain has TRBV18 and TRBJ1-2; TRBD1 matches 9 bases. The germline V gene has CDR1 KGHSH and CDR2 LQKENI. The CDR3 loop spans 14 amino acids. Germline trimming cut 5 bases from V and 6 bases from J; bases unmatched to any gene: 7. CDR3 nucleotides: TGTGCCAGCTCAGACAGGGGGTCCCAAAATGGCTACACCTTC. It encodes CASSDRGSQNGYTF. The full variable domain, with the rest looked up from reference TRBV18 and TRBJ1-2, is NAGVMQNPRHLVRRRGQEARLRCSPMKGHSHVYWYRQLPEEGLKFMVYLQKENIIDESGMPKERFSAEFPKEGPSILRIQQVVRGDSAAYFCASSDRGSQNGYTFGSGTRLTVV.

As DNA, the CDR3 is TGTGCTAGTGGTGGGGGACTAGCGGCTTACACAGATACGCAGTATTTT. Translated, it gives CASGGGLAAYTDTQYF. The chain joins TRBV12-5 to TRBJ2-3, with TRBD2 matching 11 bases. Trimming took 5 bases from V and 2 from J; bases not matched to a gene: 6. The germline CDR1 and CDR2 sequences are LGHNT and FRNRAP. CDR3 length: 16 amino acids.

The CDR3 here is CASSLEGSISSYEQYF. The CDR3 DNA is TGCGCCAGCAGCTTGGAAGGGTCCATTAGCTCCTACGAGCAGTACTTC. This sequence joins TRBV5-1 and TRBJ2-7; D uncertain. The CDR3 is made up of 16 amino acids. In germline, CDR1 is SGHRS, CDR2 YFSETQ. Trimming shortened V by 0 bases and J by 0 bases, and 13 bases separated the two germline ends.

The CDR3 reads CASSQVTKTYGYTF. The CDR3, as DNA: TGCGCCAGCAGCCAAGTTACGAAGACCTATGGCTACACCTTC. The chain employs TRBV4-1 and TRBJ1-2; D call uncertain. Germline assignment: CDR1 MGHRA and CDR2 YSYEKL. This CDR3 is 14 amino acids long. Trimming left V 1 base short and J 4 bases short, with 10 bases between.

The V call is TRBV5-6, the J call TRBJ2-5, with a possible D match to TRBD2 (5 bases). Per the germline V gene, CDR1 is SGHDT and CDR2 is YYEEEE. The V gene lost 2 bases and the J gene lost 0 bases, with 17 bases spanning the gap. This CDR3 has 17 amino acids. The CDR3 DNA is TGTGCCAGCAGCTTCGGCCTAGACGGGGTGTACCAAGAGACCCAGTACTTC. Translation gives CASSFGLDGVYQETQYF.

CDR3 region: CASSSSDREAEAFF. The CDR3 DNA sequence: TGTGCCAGCAGCTCCTCCGACAGGGAGGCTGAAGCTTTCTTT. V is TRBV7-3 and J is TRBJ1-1; TRBD1 matches 7 bases. The CDR3 contains 14 residues. The germline gives CDR1 SGHTA, CDR2 FQGTGA. Germline trimming cut 4 bases from V and 6 bases from J; bases unmatched to any gene: 8.

This clone appeared once. The chain employs TRBV7-2 and TRBJ1-2; D call uncertain. The V gene's germline CDR1 is SGHTA and CDR2 FQGNSA. This CDR3 region has 14 residues. V gave up 0 bases and J gave up 8 bases, with 13 bases separating them. In DNA form, the CDR3 reads TGTGCCAGCAGCTTAGCGGTTGCAATGGTGGGCTACACCTTC. Protein product: CASSLAVAMVGYTF.

The gene calls are TRBV6-2 or TRBV6-3 and TRBJ1-5; the match to TRBD1 covers 9 bases. CDR1 is MNHEY and CDR2 is SVGEGT in the germline V gene. CDR3 length: 15 residues. V gave up 6 bases and J gave up 6 bases; unmatched junction bases: 9. The CDR3 sequence is CASSGYTGGFQPQHF. The DNA of the CDR3 is TGTGCCAGCAGCGGATATACAGGGGGCTTTCAGCCCCAGCATTTT.

V gene TRBV6-5 combines with J gene TRBJ1-1; D is unclear. Deletions cut 8 bases from V and 4 bases from J, with 14 bases between. CDR1 is MNHEY and CDR2 is SVGAGI in the germline V gene. The CDR3 covers 13 residues. The DNA of the CDR3 is TGTGCCAGCGGCTTATCGGTTTTCACTGAAGCTTTCTTT. Translation gives CASGLSVFTEAFF.

The chain combines TRBV2 with TRBJ1-3, with a tentative D call TRBD1 (5 bases). This CDR3 has 17 residues. Trimming took off 4 bases at V and 1 base at J, with 17 bases between the two ends. The V gene's germline CDR1 is SNHLY and CDR2 FYNNEI. The CDR3 sequence: CASSADSIAQSGNTIYF. CDR3 sequence (DNA): TGTGCCAGCAGTGCAGACAGCATCGCCCAGTCTGGAAACACCATATATTTT.

The V call is TRBV5-6, the J call TRBJ2-3; 7 bases are a match to TRBD2. Trimming at V came to 3 bases and at J to 2 bases, leaving 3 bases not matched to a gene. Germline CDR1 is SGHDT and CDR2 is YYEEEE. The CDR3 totals 14 residues. The CDR3 reads CASSWGRATDTQYF. The CDR3 DNA follows: TGTGCCAGCAGCTGGGGGAGGGCCACAGATACGCAGTATTTT.

The chain recombines TRBV5-1 with TRBJ2-4, with TRBD2 identical over 7 bases. Germline trimming cut 0 bases from V and 0 bases from J; bases unmatched to any gene: 15. Germline CDR1 SGHRS, CDR2 YFSETQ. CDR3 length equals 20 residues. The CDR3 DNA reads as TGCGCCAGCAGCTTGGGGGCCCGGGAGGACATTTTATTAGCCAAAAACATTCAGTACTTC. Translation gives CASSLGAREDILLAKNIQYF.

This clone turned up a few times. J is TRBJ1-2 and V is TRBV2, with D perhaps matching TRBD1 (5 bases). The germline V and J ends were trimmed by 0 bases and 8 bases, with 16 bases remaining between them. CDR3 length: 15 residues. In germline, CDR1 is SNHLY, CDR2 FYNNEI. The CDR3 DNA reads TGTGCCAGCAGTGAAGCGAGGGTAGGAGGGGTCGGCTACACCTTC. Translation gives CASSEARVGGVGYTF.

The genes are TRBV3-1 (or the pseudogene TRBV3-2) and TRBJ2-1; 9 bases map to TRBD2. The germline gives CDR1 LGHDT, CDR2 YNNKEL (reference sequence). The V and J ends lost 4 bases and 2 bases, in that order; junction bases with no gene match: 9. CDR3 length: 17 residues. The CDR3 reads CASSPTFAGGAYNEQFF. CDR3 nucleotide sequence: TGTGCCAGCAGCCCGACCTTTGCGGGGGGGGCCTACAATGAGCAGTTCTTC.

The J gene is TRBJ2-1, the V gene TRBV4-2; no clear D gene. The CDR3 consists of 19 residues. Germline V gene sequence: CDR1 LGHNA, CDR2 YNFKEQ. V lost 0 bases and J lost 2, with 20 bases in between. CDR3 protein: CASSQDPPRSVGPYNEQFF. The CDR3 DNA follows: TGTGCCAGCAGCCAAGACCCCCCGAGGAGTGTAGGTCCCTACAATGAGCAGTTCTTC.

The gene calls are TRBV20-1 and TRBJ2-2; no clear D. V lost 3 bases and J lost 2, with 13 bases in between. The CDR3 covers 15 residues. CDR1 and CDR2 (germline): DFQATT, SNEGSKA (reference sequence). DNA of the CDR3: TGCAGTGCTAGTTCACTGGGCAGCAACACCGGGGAGCTGTTTTTT. Translated: CSASSLGSNTGELFF.

The chain links TRBV3-1 (or the pseudogene TRBV3-2) to TRBJ1-6, with D tentatively TRBD1 (6 bases). The ends were cut back, 2 bases at V and 7 bases at J, with 12 bases in the middle. The CDR3 totals 15 residues. Germline assignment: CDR1 LGHDT and CDR2 YNNKEL (reference sequence). The DNA of the CDR3 is TGTGCCAGCAGCCAAATTAGGCAGGGGAATTCACCCCTCCACTTT. Amino acids: CASSQIRQGNSPLHF.

The rearrangement uses TRBV9 and TRBJ1-2, with 8 bases fitting TRBD1. Trimming at V came to 0 bases and at J to 4 bases, leaving 5 bases not matched to a gene. CDR1 and CDR2 (germline): SGDLS, YYNGEE. This CDR3 region has 15 residues. The CDR3 protein is CASSVESQGAYGYTF. For the CDR3, the DNA is TGTGCCAGCAGCGTAGAGTCCCAGGGGGCCTATGGCTACACCTTC.

This chain links TRBV21-1 with TRBJ2-2; TRBD1 was called by the table and not checked on the DNA. TRBV21-1 is a recognized pseudogene. The CDR3 loop spans 17 amino acids. In DNA form, the CDR3 reads TGTGCCAGCAGCAGCCAAAGCCCCCTGGACAGAGCCGGGGAGCTGTTTTTT. Protein: CASSSQSPLDRAGELFF.

This rearrangement joins TRBV7-3 to TRBJ1-1; TRBD1 is a possible D gene (5 bases). In germline, CDR1 is SGHTA, CDR2 FQGTGA. The CDR3 totals 14 residues. V was trimmed by 2 bases and J by 1 base, leaving 8 bases between them. The CDR3 DNA is TGTGCCAGCAGCTTAGCAGGGAAGAACACTGAAGCTTTCTTT. It yields the protein CASSLAGKNTEAFF.

V is TRBV3-1 (or the pseudogene TRBV3-2) and J is TRBJ1-3; D is unclear. The CDR3 consists of 17 residues. Between the trimmed V and J ends, which lost 2 bases and 2 bases, there was a span of 16 bases. CDR1 and CDR2 (germline): LGHDT, YNNKEL (reference sequence). The CDR3 sequence: CASSQILGRWAGNTIYF. CDR3 nucleotide sequence: TGTGCCAGCAGCCAAATCTTAGGGCGGTGGGCTGGAAACACCATATATTTT.

The gene calls are TRBV6-5 and TRBJ2-7; 8 bases are shared with TRBD1. Germline values: CDR1 MNHEY, CDR2 SVGAGI. The CDR3 is 12 residues long. V lost 6 bases, J lost 2 bases, and 0 bases stayed unmatched. CDR3 coding DNA: TGTGCCAGCAGGGACAGGGCCTACGAGCAGTACTTC. Translated, it gives CASRDRAYEQYF.

In this sample, this clone turned up once. The chain couples TRBV19 to TRBJ1-1; D is possibly TRBD1 (6 bases). There are 14 residues in the CDR3. V dropped 4 bases and J dropped 0 bases, with 9 bases sitting between them. The germline CDR1 and CDR2 sequences are LNHDA and SQIVND (reference sequence). The CDR3 region is CASSTTGLNTEAFF. CDR3 DNA: TGTGCCAGTAGTACCACAGGGCTGAACACTGAAGCTTTCTTT.

The rearrangement uses TRBV7-7 and TRBJ1-3; weak D call: TRBD1 (5 bases). CDR3 length equals 15 residues. CDR1 is SSHAT, CDR2 FNYEAQ, per germline (reference sequence). V lost 4 bases and J 4 bases, leaving 14 bases between the germline ends. The CDR3 DNA follows: TGTGCCAGCAGCTCCTCCGCCGGGGCCGGAAACACCATATATTTT. It codes for CASSSSAGAGNTIYF. The full variable domain, its missing parts supplied by reference TRBV7-7 and TRBJ1-3, is GAGVSQSPRYKVTKRGQDVTLRCDPISSHATLYWYQQALGQGPEFLTYFNYEAQPDKSGLPSDRFSAERPEGSISTLTIQRTEQRDSAMYRCASSSSAGAGNTIYFGEGSWLTVV.

This clone was seen only a few times. V and J are TRBV5-4 and TRBJ1-1; D unresolved. CDR1 is SGHNT, CDR2 YYREEE, per germline (reference sequence). This CDR3 comprises 16 residues. With 0 bases removed from V and 0 bases from J, the gap between germline ends came to 12 bases. As DNA, the CDR3 is TGTGCCAGCAGCTTGGGGGGTAATCGGATGAACACTGAAGCTTTCTTT. It codes for CASSLGGNRMNTEAFF.

The chain links TRBV2 to TRBJ2-7; 11 bases map to TRBD2. CDR1 is SNHLY, CDR2 FYNNEI, per germline. The CDR3 runs to 15 residues. V lost 2 bases to trimming and J lost 3 bases; unmatched junction nucleotides: 3. The CDR3 nucleotides are TGTGCCAGCAGTGAATGGACTAGCGGGCGCTACGAGCAGTACTTC. Amino acids: CASSEWTSGRYEQYF.